One sample yielded the 11 T cell receptor beta chains listed below, sequenced in a study of blood T cell repertoires in COVID-19. This table comes from immunoSEQ multiplex PCR, and its TCRdb copy is limited to in-frame clones, with some not included. The repertoire holds hundreds of thousands of clones, with 86% as singletons. Sequences were obtained from peripheral blood. The source of these receptors is a woman between 65 and 79 years old with COVID-19, enrolled during active disease.

The rearrangement links TRBV9 to TRBJ1-2, with TRBD1 as a possible D gene (6 bases). The CDR3 has 15 amino acids. Per the germline V gene, CDR1 is SGDLS and CDR2 is YYNGEE. Trimming left V 4 bases short and J 4 bases short, with 17 bases between. The CDR3 DNA is TGTGCCAGCAGCCCCCGTGGGGGGGCTTTCTATGGCTACACCTTC. This codes for CASSPRGGAFYGYTF.

This chain links TRBV10-1 with TRBJ2-1, with 12 nucleotides matching TRBD1. The germline CDR1 and CDR2 sequences are WNHNN and SYGVQD (reference sequence). The trim removed 6 bases at V and 7 bases at J, leaving 4 bases unmatched. The CDR3 is 14 amino acids. CDR3 in amino acids: CASSGGQGANEQFF. As DNA, the CDR3 is TGCGCCAGCAGCGGGGGACAGGGGGCGAATGAGCAGTTCTTC.

CDR3 residues: CASSTLAGGGDTQYF. CDR3 in DNA: TGCGCCAGCAGCACGTTAGCGGGGGGCGGAGATACGCAGTATTTT. V is TRBV4-1 and J is TRBJ2-3, with TRBD2 matching over 10 bases. Germline trimming cut 5 bases from V and 5 bases from J; bases unmatched to any gene: 7. The CDR3 covers 15 residues. Germline V CDR1 and CDR2: MGHRA, YSYEKL.

The chain uses TRBV24-1 and TRBJ2-5, with D hard to call. The ends were cut back, 0 bases at V and 6 bases at J, with 10 bases in the middle. The CDR3 has 14 residues. CDR1 is KGHDR, CDR2 SFDVKD, per germline. The CDR3 DNA is TGTGCCACCAGTGATTTGTCTAGTCCACAGACCCAGTACTTC. Residues: CATSDLSSPQTQYF.

The chain couples TRBV13 to TRBJ2-6; D is perhaps TRBD2 (6 bases). The CDR3 spans 18 residues. The V gene's germline CDR1 is PRHDT and CDR2 FYEKMQ (reference sequence). V lost 6 bases to trimming and J lost 0 bases, with 18 bases between them. The CDR3 DNA follows: TGTGCCAGCAGGATAGCCGGGACTGGTTTCTCTGGGGCCAACGTCCTGACTTTC. It translates to CASRIAGTGFSGANVLTF.

The chain links TRBV3-1 (or the pseudogene TRBV3-2) to TRBJ2-2; D ambiguous. This CDR3 contains 15 residues. The V end was cut by 3 bases, the J end by 0 bases, with 8 bases between. CDR1 and CDR2 (germline): LGHDT, YNNKEL (reference sequence). The CDR3 nucleotides read TGTGCCAGCAGCCACTTACTTCCGAACACCGGGGAGCTGTTTTTT. It codes for CASSHLLPNTGELFF.

The chain links TRBV9 to TRBJ1-3, with 7 bases aligning to TRBD1. The CDR3 covers 14 residues. The ends lost 3 bases at V and 4 bases at J; junction bases unmatched: 4. In germline, CDR1 is SGDLS, CDR2 YYNGEE. The CDR3 sequence: CASSAGTDGNTIYF. The CDR3, as DNA: TGTGCCAGCAGCGCCGGGACAGACGGAAACACCATATATTTT.

The chain couples TRBV19 to TRBJ2-7; 7 bases line up with TRBD2. The J segment lost 5 bases and the V segment lost 6 bases, leaving 13 bases of the junction unmatched. The CDR3 extends over 15 amino acids. Germline V gene sequence: CDR1 LNHDA, CDR2 SQIVND (reference sequence). CDR3 coding DNA: TGTGCCAGTAGGCCGACTAGCTATGAAGGTAACGAGCAGTACTTC. Translation gives CASRPTSYEGNEQYF. The full variable domain, with the rest looked up from reference TRBV19 and TRBJ2-7, is DGGITQSPKYLFRKEGQNVTLSCEQNLNHDAMYWYRQDPGQGLRLIYYSQIVNDFQKGDIAEGYSVSREKKESFPLTVTSAQKNPTAFYLCASRPTSYEGNEQYFGPGTRLTVT.

The rearrangement uses TRBV20-1 and TRBJ2-7; either TRBD1 or TRBD2 may fit D (5 bases each). The CDR3 contains 13 residues. Deletions cut 3 bases from V and 0 bases from J, with 9 bases between. The V gene's germline CDR1 is DFQATT and CDR2 SNEGSKA (reference sequence). CDR3 protein: CSASEGPSYEQYF. CDR3 nucleotide sequence: TGCAGTGCTAGTGAGGGGCCCTCCTACGAGCAGTACTTC.

The CDR3 loop reads CALGYRDADTQYF. The CDR3 DNA reads as TGTGCCCTGGGGTACAGGGATGCAGATACGCAGTATTTT. This chain connects TRBV30 to TRBJ2-3, with D possibly matching TRBD1 (6 bases). V shed 8 bases and J shed 4 bases, with 16 bases lying between them. CDR3 size: 13 residues. Per germline, CDR1 GTSNPN and CDR2 SVGIG (reference sequence). Together with reference TRBV30 and TRBJ2-3, the CDR3 gives the full variable domain: SQTIHQWPATLVQPVGSPLSLECTVEGTSNPNLYWYRQAAGRGLQLLFYSVGIGQISSEVPQNLSASRPQDRQFILSSKKLLLSDSGFYLCALGYRDADTQYFGPGTRLTVL.

This chain joins TRBV24-1 and TRBJ2-1; 8 bases agree with TRBD1. CDR1 is KGHDR, CDR2 SFDVKD, per germline. There are 16 residues in the CDR3. V gave up 1 base and J gave up 5 bases; unmatched junction bases: 6. CDR3: CATSDFGQGLNNEQFF. In DNA, the CDR3 is TGTGCCACCAGTGATTTCGGACAGGGCCTGAACAATGAGCAGTTCTTC.